This T cell receptor (beta chain) was recorded in a study of beta chain features in type 1 diabetes. Background on the study: Examination covered roughly 100,000,000 sorted cells spanning all samples. General observations from the study: Sequencing of cDNA might inflate the share of cells that strongly express TCR.

Germline CDR1 is SGHRS and CDR2 is YFSETQ. The CDR3 consists of 16 residues. V lost 0 bases to trimming and J lost 2 bases, with 9 bases between them. The sequenced template was cDNA made from the entire isolated RNA. Produced via immunoSEQ multiplex PCR; TCRdb's table is partial and in-frame only. Among about 320,000 clones listed, around 13% were seen once. Every single donor gave one heparinised blood draw, and these averaged roughly 120 mL. This clone was observed a few times. Antigen specificity is unknown. The sequence was obtained from a young man in good health. The chain combines TRBV5-1 with TRBJ2-6, with D uncertain. Material: central memory CD4+ T cells from blood. The CDR3: CASSLEPGAGANVLTF. CDR3 in DNA: TGCGCCAGCAGCTTGGAGCCGGGCGCTGGGGCCAACGTCCTGACTTTC.